This T cell receptor beta chain was observed in a study of T cells in Graves' hyperthyroidism and ophthalmopathy. Germline values: CDR1 MNHEY, CDR2 SMNVEV (reference sequence). Trimming cost V 10 bases and J 3 bases; bases outside gene matches: 9. The CDR3 totals 14 residues. This clonotype has at least ten counts. Regions amplified from RNA transcripts were the TCR beta CDR3 regions. Initially, a first-round RT-PCR of the TCR CDR3 employed the HTBI primer set. TCRdb re-called the multiplex PCR reads with MiXCR, one entry per CDR3 protein. The profile shows more than 350,000 distinct CDR3 sequences, 14% of them singletons.

The TCR was taken from a young woman with Graves' ophthalmopathy. The sequenced material came from blood. V is TRBV27 and J is TRBJ1-2, with 9 nucleotides matching TRBD1. Written as DNA, the CDR3 is TGTGCCACCTCGCCACGGGACAGGGACTATGGCTACACCTTC. This encodes CATSPRDRDYGYTF.